Following are 13 T cell receptor beta chains from one sample sequenced in a study of cytomegalovirus exposure and HLA in healthy donors. 60 Vbeta and 13 Jbeta primers were used in PCR. TCRdb's table, derived via immunoSEQ multiplex PCR, lists solely in-frame clones and lacks some. The data show 130,000 to 150,000 clones, with 73% seen just once and 1.3% held by the top ten. Sequenced material: PBMCs. All receptors derive from a middle-aged woman in good health and CMV-seronegative.

The chain uses TRBV10-3 and TRBJ1-2, with a weak D call TRBD1 (5 bases). The CDR3 runs 13 residues. Germline CDR1 and CDR2: ENHRY and SYGVKD. Trimming cost V 10 bases and J 4 bases, with 16 bases left between them. The CDR3 protein is CATGTLLGYGYTF. CDR3 bases: TGTGCCACCGGGACTCTTCTCGGCTATGGCTACACCTTC.

The rearrangement uses TRBV15 and TRBJ2-7, with D possibly being TRBD1 (6 bases). CDR3 size: 15 residues. Germline assignment: CDR1 LNHNV and CDR2 YYDKDF (reference sequence). The V and J ends lost 0 bases and 0 bases respectively, with 9 bases between them. In nucleotides, the CDR3 is TGTGCCACCAGCAGAGATCCCAGGGGCTCCTACGAGCAGTACGTC. Protein product: CATSRDPRGSYEQYV.

The rearrangement links TRBV13 to TRBJ2-1, with TRBD2 matching 7 bases. With V trimmed by 5 bases and J by 7 bases, 8 bases remained unmatched. CDR3 length equals 14 residues. The germline CDR1 and CDR2 sequences are PRHDT and FYEKMQ (reference sequence). The CDR3 DNA reads TGTGCCAGCAGCCTCCGGACTAGTCGTAATGAGCAGTTCTTC. Protein sequence: CASSLRTSRNEQFF.

V is TRBV10-1 and J is TRBJ2-5; D remains ambiguous. In germline, CDR1 is WNHNN, CDR2 SYGVQD (reference sequence). The CDR3 runs 13 residues. The V gene lost 5 bases and the J gene lost 5 bases, with 12 bases spanning the gap. In DNA, the CDR3 is TGCGCCAGCAGTCCCTCTGATCGGGAGACCCAGTACTTC. This sequence encodes CASSPSDRETQYF.

This clone was found a few times. The rearrangement links TRBV5-4 to TRBJ1-1, with TRBD1 identical over 9 bases. This CDR3 comprises 15 residues. CDR1 is SGHNT and CDR2 is YYREEE in the germline V gene (reference sequence). After removal of 4 bases from V and 1 base from J, the junction contained 5 bases not matched to a gene. CDR3: CASSPRTGENTEAFF. For the CDR3, the DNA is TGTGCCAGCAGCCCTAGGACAGGGGAGAACACTGAAGCTTTCTTT.

The chain recombines TRBV2 with TRBJ1-2; 8 nucleotides line up with TRBD1. V was clipped by 6 bases and J by 8 bases; unmatched bases: 11. Germline CDR1 reads SNHLY; CDR2 reads FYNNEI. This CDR3 has 14 residues. Written as DNA, the CDR3 is TGTGCCAGCAGAACAGGACAGGGCTTCGGAGGCTACACCTTC. As protein: CASRTGQGFGGYTF.

The CDR3 region has the DNA TGTGCCAGCAGCGTGATTGGGCGGGGGGCTTCAGATACGCAGTATTTT. Translation gives CASSVIGRGASDTQYF. The rearrangement uses TRBV9 and TRBJ2-3; TRBD2 aligns across 8 bases. The J segment lost 4 bases and the V segment lost 2 bases, leaving 9 bases of the junction unmatched. Germline CDR1 SGDLS, CDR2 YYNGEE. The CDR3 totals 16 residues.

The chain has TRBV10-3 and TRBJ1-6; D call uncertain. Germline V gene sequence: CDR1 ENHRY, CDR2 SYGVKD. V was pared by 2 bases and J by 10 bases, with 9 bases between. This CDR3 is built from 13 residues. The CDR3 region is CAISEKQESPLHF. CDR3 DNA sequence: TGTGCCATCAGTGAGAAACAAGAATCACCCCTCCACTTT.

Here the CDR3 reads CASSLGGGTEAFF. For the CDR3, the DNA is TGTGCCAGCAGCTTGGGGGGAGGCACTGAAGCTTTCTTT. The chain couples TRBV5-7 to TRBJ1-1; no definite D call. TRBV5-7 is reported as an ORF; its role is uncertain. Trimming shortened V by 0 bases and J by 4 bases, and 7 bases separated the two germline ends. The CDR3 covers 13 residues.

This sequence joins TRBV18 and TRBJ1-1; 7 bases agree with TRBD1. The CDR3 has 15 residues. The germline gives CDR1 KGHSH, CDR2 LQKENI. With V trimmed by 0 bases and J by 4 bases, 5 bases remained unmatched. The CDR3 protein is CASSPPGQGGTEAFF. The CDR3 DNA follows: TGTGCCAGCTCACCACCAGGGCAGGGGGGCACTGAAGCTTTCTTT. Full variable domain (missing parts from reference TRBV18 and TRBJ1-1): NAGVMQNPRHLVRRRGQEARLRCSPMKGHSHVYWYRQLPEEGLKFMVYLQKENIIDESGMPKERFSAEFPKEGPSILRIQQVVRGDSAAYFCASSPPGQGGTEAFFGQGTRLTVV.

The rearrangement joins TRBV29-1 to TRBJ2-5; 8 positions agree with TRBD2. Trimming took 4 bases from V and 5 from J; bases not matched to a gene: 6. In germline, CDR1 is SQVTM, CDR2 ANQGSEA. The length of the CDR3 is 13 residues. The CDR3 DNA sequence: TGCAGCGTTGGGTTTCGGGGGGGGGAGACCCAGTACTTC. It encodes CSVGFRGGETQYF.

This clone was counted only a few times. The chain has TRBV10-3 and TRBJ1-2, with 10 bases fitting TRBD1. CDR3 length equals 14 residues. Germline-derived CDR1 and CDR2 are ENHRY and SYGVKD. Germline trimming cut 0 bases from V and 10 bases from J; bases unmatched to any gene: 5. The CDR3 sequence is CAISESIGQGDYTF. CDR3 sequence (DNA): TGTGCCATCAGTGAGTCGATAGGACAGGGGGACTACACCTTC.

V is TRBV6-1 and J is TRBJ1-1; D is unresolved. Trimming cost V 2 bases and J 1 base, with 5 bases left between them. The germline gives CDR1 MNHNS, CDR2 SASEGT. The CDR3 totals 13 residues. CDR3 sequence: CASSESRNTEAFF. CDR3 coding DNA: TGTGCCAGCAGTGAATCCCGGAACACTGAAGCTTTCTTT.